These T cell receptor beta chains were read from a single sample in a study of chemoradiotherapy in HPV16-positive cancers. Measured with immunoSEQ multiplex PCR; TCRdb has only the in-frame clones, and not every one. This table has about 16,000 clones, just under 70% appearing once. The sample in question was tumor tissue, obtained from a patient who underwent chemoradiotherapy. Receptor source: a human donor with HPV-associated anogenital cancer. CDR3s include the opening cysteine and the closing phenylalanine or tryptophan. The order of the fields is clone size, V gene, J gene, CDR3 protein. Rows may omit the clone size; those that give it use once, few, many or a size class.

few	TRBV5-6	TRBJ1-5	CASSPGTARGPQHF
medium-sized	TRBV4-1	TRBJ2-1	CASSQEPNNNEQFF
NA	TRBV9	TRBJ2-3	CASGRPGLGNTDTQYF
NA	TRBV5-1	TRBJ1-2	CASSLEYLTGGDGYTF
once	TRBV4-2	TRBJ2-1	CASSQVRGEREQFF
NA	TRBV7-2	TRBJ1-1	CASSLEGGWHTEAFF
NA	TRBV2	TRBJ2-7	CASSVDLSSYEQYF
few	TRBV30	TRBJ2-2	CAWTVGEPGELFF
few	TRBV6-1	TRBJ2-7	CASSEIPGSGEQYF
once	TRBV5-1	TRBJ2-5	CASSSPGRETQYF
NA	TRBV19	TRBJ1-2	CASSDSAYGYTF
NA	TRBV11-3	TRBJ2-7	CASSLAFNEQYF
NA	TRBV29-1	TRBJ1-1	CSVAEGLNTEAFF
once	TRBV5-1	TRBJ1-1	CASSLSQNTEAFF
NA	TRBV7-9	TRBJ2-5	CASRSRDFQETQYF